The rows below give T cell receptor beta chains drawn from one sample of a study of OX40 agonist ivuxolimab in advanced cancers. Using immunoSEQ multiplex PCR, the repertoire was profiled, and TCRdb retains in-frame clones only, with some absent. This table holds approximately 51,000 clones, around 77% found once. The source material was CD4+ or CD8+ T cells sorted from blood, sampled in a trial of the OX40 agonist ivuxolimab. These receptors were collected from an adult with an advanced solid tumor such as melanoma, head and neck, liver or kidney cancer. Each CDR3 is given with its conserved first and last residue. Fields, in order: V gene, CDR3 length, J gene, D gene, clone size, CDR3 DNA, CDR3 protein. The D gene is left open where the match is weak. Clone size, where shown, is once, few, many, or a class for clones that have expanded.

V: TRBV2
length: 15
J: TRBJ2-3
D: .
size: .
DNA: TGTGCCAGCAGTGGGTTGGGGCCAAGCACAGATACGCAGTATTTT
CDR3: CASSGLGPSTDTQYF

V: TRBV12-1
length: 17
J: TRBJ2-6
D: .
size: .
DNA: TGTGCCAGCAGCGCAATACAGGGTTTGGAAGGGGCCAACGTCCTGACTTTC
CDR3: CASSAIQGLEGANVLTF

V: TRBV7-9
length: 14
J: TRBJ1-1
D: .
size: .
DNA: TGTGCCAGCAGTATCCGTCCGGGGGACACTGAAGCTTTCTTT
CDR3: CASSIRPGDTEAFF

V: TRBV10-2
length: 15
J: TRBJ2-7
D: TRBD2
size: .
DNA: TGCGCCAGCAGCGAACAAGGACTAGCGGGAGCCGAGCAGTACTTC
CDR3: CASSEQGLAGAEQYF

V: TRBV7-9
length: 14
J: TRBJ1-4
D: .
size: .
DNA: TGTGCCAGCAGCTCAGTAGCGACTAATGAAAAACTGTTTTTT
CDR3: CASSSVATNEKLFF

V: TRBV7-8
length: 16
J: TRBJ2-1
D: TRBD1
size: once
DNA: TGTGCCAGCAGCTTAGCGCTGGCAGGGGGCTACAATGAGCAGTTCTTC
CDR3: CASSLALAGGYNEQFF

V: TRBV5-5
length: 18
J: TRBJ2-6
D: .
size: once
DNA: TGTGCCAGCAGCAAGTCCGGGACACCAACCTCTGGGGCCAACGTCCTGACTTTC
CDR3: CASSKSGTPTSGANVLTF

V: TRBV7-8
length: 15
J: TRBJ2-7
D: TRBD2
size: once
DNA: TGTGCCAGCAGCTTATCTGGAACTAGCGGCTACGAGCAGTACTTC
CDR3: CASSLSGTSGYEQYF

V: TRBV4-1
length: 16
J: TRBJ1-2
D: .
size: .
DNA: TGCGCCAGCAGCCAAGAGGTCGTCGCAGTAAACTATGGCTACACCTTC
CDR3: CASSQEVVAVNYGYTF

V: TRBV6-5
length: 14
J: TRBJ1-1
D: .
size: .
DNA: TGTGCCAGCAGTTACGCAGGGCAGGGGACTGAAGCTTTCTTT
CDR3: CASSYAGQGTEAFF

V: TRBV6-6
length: 13
J: TRBJ2-1
D: .
size: .
DNA: TGTGCCAGCAGTTACCTTCAGCGCCACGCGCAGTTCTTC
CDR3: CASSYLQRHAQFF

V: TRBV7-6
length: 13
J: TRBJ2-1
D: .
size: .
DNA: TGTGCCAGCAGCTTAGGCCACAACAATGAGCAGTTCTTC
CDR3: CASSLGHNNEQFF

V: TRBV7-9
length: 15
J: TRBJ1-4
D: .
size: .
DNA: TGTGCCAGCAGCTTAGCTACTGGGCGTGGGGAAAAACTGTTTTTT
CDR3: CASSLATGRGEKLFF

V: TRBV28
length: 15
J: TRBJ2-7
D: TRBD2
size: .
DNA: TGTGCCAGCAGCCCTCGGACTAGCGGGAGAGGTGAGCAGTACTTC
CDR3: CASSPRTSGRGEQYF

V: TRBV28
length: 14
J: TRBJ1-5
D: TRBD1
size: .
DNA: TGTGCCAGCAGTTTAGGACAGGAGTATCAGCCCCAGCATTTT
CDR3: CASSLGQEYQPQHF

V: TRBV6-1
length: 15
J: TRBJ2-2
D: .
size: .
DNA: TGTGCCAGCAGTCCCGGGACTTCGAACACCGGGGAGCTGTTTTTT
CDR3: CASSPGTSNTGELFF

V: TRBV18
length: 13
J: TRBJ1-1
D: .
size: .
DNA: TGTGCCAGCTCACCAGGGATGAACACTGAAGCTTTCTTT
CDR3: CASSPGMNTEAFF

V: TRBV9
length: 14
J: TRBJ1-6
D: .
size: few
DNA: TGTGCCAGCAGCTACAGGGAGGTTAATTCACCCCTCCACTTT
CDR3: CASSYREVNSPLHF

V: TRBV11-3
length: 16
J: TRBJ2-5
D: TRBD1
size: .
DNA: TGTGCCAGCAGCTTGGGGACAGGGGGAAAACCAGAGACCCAGTACTTC
CDR3: CASSLGTGGKPETQYF

V: TRBV5-1
length: 14
J: TRBJ2-1
D: TRBD2
size: .
DNA: TGCGCCAGCAGCTTTACTAGCGGCTACAATGAGCAGTTCTTC
CDR3: CASSFTSGYNEQFF

V: TRBV7-3
length: 15
J: TRBJ2-2
D: .
size: .
DNA: TGTGCCAGCAGCTTATGGGGGGATCCGGCCGGGGAGCTGTTTTTT
CDR3: CASSLWGDPAGELFF

V: TRBV9
length: 15
J: TRBJ2-1
D: .
size: .
DNA: TGTGCCAGCAGCGAGAGCCCGTGGGCCTACAATGAGCAGTTCTTC
CDR3: CASSESPWAYNEQFF

V: TRBV29-1
length: 15
J: TRBJ2-2
D: TRBD2
size: .
DNA: TGCAGCGTCGGACTAGCGGGAGGAGGCACCGGGGAGCTGTTTTTT
CDR3: CSVGLAGGGTGELFF

V: TRBV2
length: 15
J: TRBJ1-5
D: .
size: .
DNA: TGTGCCAGCAGTGGACAGAGAGTTAGCAATCAGCCCCAGCATTTT
CDR3: CASSGQRVSNQPQHF

V: TRBV6-6
length: 12
J: TRBJ2-7
D: .
size: .
DNA: TGTGCCAGTCGAAGAGGGGCTCGCGAGCAGTACTTC
CDR3: CASRRGAREQYF

V: TRBV19
length: 15
J: TRBJ2-1
D: TRBD2
size: .
DNA: TGTGCCAGTAGTCGTCTAGCGGGAGGATACAATGAGCAGTTCTTC
CDR3: CASSRLAGGYNEQFF

V: TRBV7-2
length: 15
J: TRBJ2-5
D: .
size: .
DNA: TGTGCCAGCAGCCCCGCTGGGCTACCCCAAGAGACCCAGTACTTC
CDR3: CASSPAGLPQETQYF

V: TRBV28
length: 16
J: TRBJ2-6
D: .
size: few
DNA: TGTGCCGCCAGCAGTTTCTGGGGCGCGGGGGCCAACGTCCTGACTTTC
CDR3: CAASSFWGAGANVLTF

V: TRBV28
length: 14
J: TRBJ2-7
D: TRBD1
size: .
DNA: TGTGCCAGCACCTCCGGGACAGGCTCCTACGAGCAGTACTTC
CDR3: CASTSGTGSYEQYF

V: TRBV9
length: 15
J: TRBJ1-1
D: .
size: .
DNA: TGTGCCAGCAGCGTAGGAGGACATTTGAACACTGAAGCTTTCTTT
CDR3: CASSVGGHLNTEAFF